This TCR beta chain is from a study of beta chain features in type 1 diabetes. The study reverse transcribed the entire isolated RNA, so it sequenced expressed TCRB transcripts. Profiled with immunoSEQ multiplex PCR; TCRdb holds only in-frame clones, not every one. The sample has under 450,000 clones, roughly 14% seen once. Study-wide points: No resolution was reached here on whether HLA type influences TCRB rearrangement.

The CDR3 is 14 amino acids. Per the germline V gene, CDR1 is SGHTA and CDR2 is FQGNSA. Trimming left V 5 bases short and J 6 bases short, with 15 bases between. Sorting of CD4+ naive, central memory, regulatory and stem cell-like memory cells was performed via CD45RO/CCR7/CD25/CD127/CD95/CD27. On this clone itself: What it recognizes is unknown.

This TCR was recovered from a man aged 25-45 years in good health. V and J are TRBV7-2 and TRBJ2-3; D not certain. The material sequenced was naive CD4+ T cells from blood. In DNA, the CDR3 is TGTGCCAGCAGCACATCTTCTATACGCGATACGCAGTATTTT. This codes for CASSTSSIRDTQYF.